This entry lists 11 T cell receptor beta chains sequenced from one sample in a study of blood T cells in healthy people across ages (dated by TCRdb to about 2015). Libraries were built with 5' RACE. Instrument used: Illumina HiSeq 2500. A second PCR of about 6 to 11 cycles was performed with a sample-barcoded 5' primer and a J-beta primer mix. TCRdb reprocessing: public reads trimmed at Q25 with fastp, clones called with MiXCR, in-frame beta chains kept. For every CDR3 protein sequence, its rows merge into one entry that carries the most common genes and DNA. The sample table contains under 1 million distinct CDR3 sequences; only one count was recorded for around 42% of them. Together, the top ten hold around 21% of the sample. The sequenced material came from blood. Receptors were obtained from a man in his 60s in good health.

This rearrangement joins TRBV20-1 to TRBJ2-1; 7 nucleotides match TRBD1. The V segment lost 6 bases and the J segment 6 bases; nucleotides outside the gene matches: 17. This CDR3 spans 16 amino acids. Germline CDR1 DFQATT, CDR2 SNEGSKA (reference sequence). CDR3 region: CSARLTTVTGRNEQFF. The CDR3, as DNA: TGCAGTGCCCGACTGACGACCGTGACAGGGCGCAATGAGCAGTTCTTC.

This clonotype was observed a few times. The gene calls are TRBV3-1 and TRBJ2-3, with 10 bases aligning to TRBD2. Germline CDR1 is LGHDT and CDR2 is YNNKEL (reference sequence). The CDR3 is made up of 16 amino acids. After removal of 3 bases from V and 2 bases from J, the junction contained 5 bases not matched to a gene. The CDR3 here is CASSHLGLAATDTQYF. Written as DNA, the CDR3 is TGTGCCAGCAGCCACCTTGGACTAGCGGCCACAGATACGCAGTATTTT.

With regard to this clonotype: Being one base from a much bigger clone, this may be a read error. The chain employs TRBV4-3 and TRBJ2-1; no firm D call. V was trimmed by 0 bases and J by 5 bases, leaving 17 bases between them. This CDR3 is built from 17 residues. Germline CDR1 and CDR2: LGHNA and YSLEER. The CDR3 region is CASSQDAIRSPHNEQFF. The CDR3 region has the DNA TGCGCCAGCAGCCAAGATGCCATCCGGTCACCCCACAATGAGCAGTTCTTC.

The table lists this clonotype with a few counts. The DNA for the CDR3 is TGTGCCACCAGTGATGCCGGGACAGGGGGCTCTGGGGCCAACGTCCTGACTTTC. Its translation: CATSDAGTGGSGANVLTF. This rearrangement joins TRBV24-1 to TRBJ2-6, with 11 bases fitting TRBD1. This CDR3 is 18 amino acids long. Germline V CDR1 and CDR2: KGHDR, SFDVKD. V lost 3 bases and J lost 0; bases outside the gene matches: 3.

This chain uses TRBV20-1 with TRBJ1-5, with D perhaps TRBD1 (5 bases). The CDR3 has 14 amino acids. The V gene's germline CDR1 is DFQATT and CDR2 SNEGSKA (reference sequence). V was cut by 3 bases and J by 3 bases, with 12 bases left in between. This chain's CDR3 is CSARGVITNQPQHF. The CDR3 bases are TGCAGTGCTAGGGGGGTTATTACCAATCAGCCCCAGCATTTT.

The chain is built from TRBV27 and TRBJ1-1; D possibly corresponds to TRBD1 (5 bases). V was shortened by 6 bases and J by 3 bases, with 11 bases between the two germline ends. Germline CDR1 MNHEY, CDR2 SMNVEV (reference sequence). The CDR3 length is 13 residues. The CDR3 nucleotides are TGTGCCAGCAGCCGGACAACTTACACTGAAGCTTTCTTT. It is translated as CASSRTTYTEAFF.

CDR3 in amino acids: CASSPVGGGPFEQYF. CDR3 sequence (DNA): TGCGCCAGCAGCCCCGTCGGCGGGGGGCCTTTCGAGCAGTACTTC. V usage is TRBV5-1 and J usage is TRBJ2-7; 8 bases align to TRBD2. CDR3 length equals 15 residues. V gave up 4 bases and J gave up 6 bases; unmatched junction bases: 12. Germline V gene sequence: CDR1 SGHRS, CDR2 YFSETQ.

V gene TRBV6-2 or TRBV6-3 combines with J gene TRBJ2-1; 10 nucleotides align to TRBD2. Trimming removed 6 bases from V and 9 bases from J; junction bases left unmatched: 11. This CDR3 comprises 15 residues. CDR1 MNHEY and CDR2 SVGEGT come from the germline V gene. The CDR3 region is CASSQSGGAWPEQFF. In DNA form, the CDR3 reads TGTGCCAGCAGCCAAAGCGGGGGGGCTTGGCCTGAGCAGTTCTTC.

This clonotype was observed a few times. This rearrangement joins TRBV10-3 to TRBJ2-3; D gene ambiguous. Trimming removed 2 bases from V and 1 base from J, with 10 bases in between. Germline V gene data show CDR1 as ENHRY and CDR2 as SYGVKD. CDR3 length: 15 amino acids. The CDR3 loop is CAISEPGLGTDTQYF. Here the CDR3 DNA reads TGTGCCATCAGTGAGCCCGGGCTTGGCACAGATACGCAGTATTTT.

CDR3 nucleotide sequence: TGCAGTGCCCGTGATGGAGCGGGGCTCACAGATACGCAGTATTTT. Its translation: CSARDGAGLTDTQYF. The rearrangement links TRBV20-1 to TRBJ2-3, with TRBD2 matching over 7 bases. V lost 6 bases to trimming and J lost 2 bases; unmatched junction nucleotides: 11. The CDR3 is made up of 15 amino acids. CDR1 DFQATT and CDR2 SNEGSKA come from the germline V gene (reference sequence).

This rearrangement joins TRBV12-3 or TRBV12-4 to TRBJ1-6; unclear D gene. This CDR3 has 15 amino acids. V dropped 6 bases and J dropped 9 bases, with 18 bases sitting between them. The CDR3 reads CASSPRTLTGSPLHF. DNA for the CDR3: TGTGCCAGCAGCCCCCGGACCCTTACCGGTTCACCCCTCCACTTT.